Listed below are T cell receptor beta chains from one sample, sequenced in a study of identical twins. TCRdb ran MiXCR on the 5' RACE reads and lists one entry per CDR3 protein. Seen here are roughly 150,000 distinct CDR3 sequences, approximately 3.5% observed once, and the top ten hold around 8%. Sequencing used memory T cells sorted from blood. Receptor source: a man aged 18 to 35 in good health. CDR3s include the opening cysteine and the closing phenylalanine or tryptophan. The D gene is left open where the match is weak. A clone size is listed for some rows: how often the clone was seen (once, few, many), or a class if it is expanded.

J gene: TRBJ1-3
clone size: many
D gene: -
V gene: TRBV3-1
CDR3 DNA: TGTGCCAGCAGCCAAGTTTCGCCCGCAAGCTCTGGAAACACCATATATTTT
CDR3 protein: CASSQVSPASSGNTIYF

J gene: TRBJ2-5
clone size: many
D gene: TRBD2
V gene: TRBV3-1
CDR3 DNA: TGTGCCAGCAGCCCTAGCGGACCTTCTCTGGAGACCCAGTACTTC
CDR3 protein: CASSPSGPSLETQYF

J gene: TRBJ1-2
clone size: many
D gene: -
V gene: TRBV5-1
CDR3 DNA: TGCGCCAGCAGAGAGTCGTCGGGGCGTACCTATGGCTACACCTTC
CDR3 protein: CASRESSGRTYGYTF

J gene: TRBJ2-7
clone size: -
D gene: -
V gene: TRBV7-2
CDR3 DNA: TGTGCCAGCAGCTTACAGGGAGGTCTCTACGAGCAGTACTTC
CDR3 protein: CASSLQGGLYEQYF

J gene: TRBJ2-7
clone size: many
D gene: TRBD2
V gene: TRBV6-2/TRBV6-3
CDR3 DNA: TGTGCCAGCGGCTCCCCGGGAACTAGCGGCCACGAGCAGTACTTC
CDR3 protein: CASGSPGTSGHEQYF

J gene: TRBJ1-2
clone size: -
D gene: -
V gene: TRBV18
CDR3 DNA: TGTGCCAGCTCACGGGCCGAGGGGGCTAACTATGGCTACACCTTC
CDR3 protein: CASSRAEGANYGYTF

J gene: TRBJ2-5
clone size: many
D gene: TRBD2
V gene: TRBV5-1
CDR3 DNA: TGCGCCAGCAGCCCGGGGACTAGCGGGAGCACCGAGACCCAGTACTTC
CDR3 protein: CASSPGTSGSTETQYF

J gene: TRBJ2-5
clone size: many
D gene: TRBD2
V gene: TRBV6-5
CDR3 DNA: TGTGCCAGCAGTTCGTCACTAGCGGGAGTTGAGACCCAGTACTTC
CDR3 protein: CASSSSLAGVETQYF

J gene: TRBJ2-5
clone size: many
D gene: -
V gene: TRBV7-3
CDR3 DNA: TGTGCCAGCATTCCTTACCCCCCAGGCGAGACCCAGTACTTC
CDR3 protein: CASIPYPPGETQYF

J gene: TRBJ2-7
clone size: few
D gene: -
V gene: TRBV18
CDR3 DNA: TGTGCCAGCTCACCTCCAGCTCAGAACGAGTTAGCGAAGCAGTACTTC
CDR3 protein: CASSPPAQNELAKQYF

J gene: TRBJ1-6
clone size: -
D gene: -
V gene: TRBV15
CDR3 DNA: TGTGCCACCAGCAGTGTTCCAAGGGGCGATTCACCCCTCCACTTT
CDR3 protein: CATSSVPRGDSPLHF

J gene: TRBJ1-2
clone size: many
D gene: TRBD1
V gene: TRBV6-5
CDR3 DNA: TGTGCCAGCAGTTATTCTCTTGGGGACAGGGGCTATGGCTACACCTTC
CDR3 protein: CASSYSLGDRGYGYTF

J gene: TRBJ2-4
clone size: many
D gene: -
V gene: TRBV20-1
CDR3 DNA: TGCAGTGCTAATAGGGGGGCGATTGCCAAAAACATTCAGTACTTC
CDR3 protein: CSANRGAIAKNIQYF

J gene: TRBJ1-1
clone size: medium-sized
D gene: TRBD1
V gene: TRBV30
CDR3 DNA: TGTGCCTGGAGACCAACCTGGGACAGGGGCCGCACTGAAGCTTTCTTT
CDR3 protein: CAWRPTWDRGRTEAFF

J gene: TRBJ1-2
clone size: many
D gene: TRBD1
V gene: TRBV11-1
CDR3 DNA: TGTGCCAGCAGCGTGATGACAGGGGGCCGAGGTGGTGGCTACACCTTC
CDR3 protein: CASSVMTGGRGGGYTF

J gene: TRBJ2-6
clone size: few
D gene: -
V gene: TRBV7-9
CDR3 DNA: TGTGCCAGCAGCTTAGATAACACTCCCGGGGCCAACGTCCTGACTTTC
CDR3 protein: CASSLDNTPGANVLTF

J gene: TRBJ2-1
clone size: many
D gene: TRBD2
V gene: TRBV11-2
CDR3 DNA: TGTGCCAGCAGCTTAGCGGTAGCGGGAGGGCATAATGAGCAGTTCTTC
CDR3 protein: CASSLAVAGGHNEQFF

J gene: TRBJ1-6
clone size: -
D gene: -
V gene: TRBV20-1
CDR3 DNA: TGCAGTGCTAGAGGGGGCACGAGCTCCTATAATTCACCCCTCCACTTT
CDR3 protein: CSARGGTSSYNSPLHF

J gene: TRBJ2-7
clone size: many
D gene: TRBD2
V gene: TRBV28
CDR3 DNA: TGTGCCAGCAGTTCCGGGACTAGCGGGAGGACCTTCTCCCAGCAGTACTTC
CDR3 protein: CASSSGTSGRTFSQQYF

J gene: TRBJ2-5
clone size: few
D gene: -
V gene: TRBV25-1
CDR3 DNA: TGTGCCAGCAGGGCAGGGACATTCGAGACCCAGTACTTC
CDR3 protein: CASRAGTFETQYF

J gene: TRBJ2-3
clone size: many
D gene: -
V gene: TRBV29-1
CDR3 DNA: TGCAGCGTTGAAGGCCTCATACTAGCAGACTCGTATTCCACAGATACGCAGTATTTT
CDR3 protein: CSVEGLILADSYSTDTQYF

J gene: TRBJ2-3
clone size: many
D gene: -
V gene: TRBV5-1
CDR3 DNA: TGCGCCAGCGCCGTAGGGTCCAGCACAGATACGCAGTATTTT
CDR3 protein: CASAVGSSTDTQYF

J gene: TRBJ2-1
clone size: many
D gene: -
V gene: TRBV12-3/TRBV12-4
CDR3 DNA: TGTGCCAGCAGTTTGGCCGGGACTGACTACAATGAGCAGTTCTTC
CDR3 protein: CASSLAGTDYNEQFF

J gene: TRBJ1-4
clone size: many
D gene: TRBD1
V gene: TRBV5-6
CDR3 DNA: TGTGCCAGCAAACCGGGACAGGGGCGAAGAAGTGAAAAACTGTTTTTT
CDR3 protein: CASKPGQGRRSEKLFF

J gene: TRBJ2-1
clone size: many
D gene: -
V gene: TRBV27
CDR3 DNA: TGTGCCAGCAGTTTAACGAGCGGACCGTACAATGAGCAGTTCTTC
CDR3 protein: CASSLTSGPYNEQFF

J gene: TRBJ1-5
clone size: many
D gene: TRBD1
V gene: TRBV15
CDR3 DNA: TGTGCCACGTCGACAGGGCATCATCAGCCCCAGCATTTT
CDR3 protein: CATSTGHHQPQHF

J gene: TRBJ2-2
clone size: many
D gene: TRBD2
V gene: TRBV5-1
CDR3 DNA: TGCGCCAGCAGCTTGATTCCAGCGGGAGATCTCGGGGAGCTGTTTTTT
CDR3 protein: CASSLIPAGDLGELFF

J gene: TRBJ1-2
clone size: -
D gene: -
V gene: TRBV9
CDR3 DNA: TGTGCCAGGTGGCGCCGAGGCTATGGCTACACCTTC
CDR3 protein: CARWRRGYGYTF

J gene: TRBJ1-1
clone size: many
D gene: -
V gene: TRBV29-1
CDR3 DNA: TGCAGCGTGACCCCGACGAGCGGGAACACTGAAGCTTTCTTT
CDR3 protein: CSVTPTSGNTEAFF

J gene: TRBJ2-2
clone size: many
D gene: -
V gene: TRBV24-1
CDR3 DNA: TGTGCCACCAGGGCGACCTCTAACACCGGGGAGCTGTTTTTT
CDR3 protein: CATRATSNTGELFF

J gene: TRBJ2-3
clone size: many
D gene: -
V gene: TRBV13
CDR3 DNA: TGTGCCAGCAGCCGTCGCGACGGGGGTGATGCAGATACGCAGTATTTT
CDR3 protein: CASSRRDGGDADTQYF

J gene: TRBJ2-7
clone size: many
D gene: -
V gene: TRBV27
CDR3 DNA: TGTGCCAGCAGTTCAAAAGCGAGTCTCTCCTACGAGCAGTACTTC
CDR3 protein: CASSSKASLSYEQYF

J gene: TRBJ2-2
clone size: many
D gene: TRBD2
V gene: TRBV5-5
CDR3 DNA: TGTGCCAGCAGCTTGGTAACTAGCGGGAACACCGGGGAGCTGTTTTTT
CDR3 protein: CASSLVTSGNTGELFF

J gene: TRBJ2-3
clone size: many
D gene: -
V gene: TRBV19
CDR3 DNA: TGTGCCAGTAGAAGGGAAGGAGTAGATACGCAGTATTTT
CDR3 protein: CASRREGVDTQYF

J gene: TRBJ2-1
clone size: many
D gene: TRBD2
V gene: TRBV12-3/TRBV12-4
CDR3 DNA: TGTGCCAGCAGTTTAGTTACACGACTTGGGACTAGCGGGGGGAATGAGCAGTTCTTC
CDR3 protein: CASSLVTRLGTSGGNEQFF

J gene: TRBJ2-1
clone size: many
D gene: TRBD2
V gene: TRBV20-1
CDR3 DNA: TGCAGTGCTGGGACTAGCGGGCAGCAGTTCTTC
CDR3 protein: CSAGTSGQQFF

J gene: TRBJ2-6
clone size: many
D gene: -
V gene: TRBV27
CDR3 DNA: TGTGCCAGCAGTTCCGACCCGACAGTCTCTGGGGCCAACGTCCTGACTTTC
CDR3 protein: CASSSDPTVSGANVLTF

J gene: TRBJ1-1
clone size: many
D gene: -
V gene: TRBV20-1
CDR3 DNA: TGCAGTGCTAGAGATCCGGTCCCACAGGGACGGGCTTTCTTT
CDR3 protein: CSARDPVPQGRAFF

J gene: TRBJ1-2
clone size: many
D gene: TRBD1
V gene: TRBV10-3
CDR3 DNA: TGTGCCACCGGGACAGACTATGGCTACACCTTC
CDR3 protein: CATGTDYGYTF

J gene: TRBJ2-3
clone size: many
D gene: -
V gene: TRBV5-1
CDR3 DNA: TGCGCCAGCAGCTTGGGGGCCCAGGGTGGCACAGATACGCAGTATTTT
CDR3 protein: CASSLGAQGGTDTQYF

J gene: TRBJ2-1
clone size: many
D gene: TRBD2
V gene: TRBV12-3/TRBV12-4
CDR3 DNA: TGTGCCAGCAGCCTGGGCGGGAGGGTTGAGTTCTTC
CDR3 protein: CASSLGGRVEFF

J gene: TRBJ2-1
clone size: many
D gene: TRBD1
V gene: TRBV20-1
CDR3 DNA: TGCAGTGCTAGAGTATATGGGACAGGGCCGAGAAATGAGCAGTTCTTC
CDR3 protein: CSARVYGTGPRNEQFF

J gene: TRBJ1-5
clone size: few
D gene: -
V gene: TRBV6-5
CDR3 DNA: TGTGCCAGCAGTTACAATGTAGGTGACGGACGAGGAAATCAGCCCCAGCATTTT
CDR3 protein: CASSYNVGDGRGNQPQHF

J gene: TRBJ2-2
clone size: many
D gene: -
V gene: TRBV27
CDR3 DNA: TGTGCCAGCAGTTTCTCCTCAATCACCGGGGAGCTGTTTTTT
CDR3 protein: CASSFSSITGELFF

J gene: TRBJ2-1
clone size: many
D gene: -
V gene: TRBV20-1
CDR3 DNA: TGCAGTGCTAGCCGAATGGCGGGTAGATCCGATGAGCAGTTCTTC
CDR3 protein: CSASRMAGRSDEQFF